This T cell receptor (beta chain) stems from a study of cytomegalovirus exposure and HLA in healthy donors. On this clone: Its antigen is still unknown.

Study-wide results and limits: The study found most TCR sequences rare, yet found some public TCRs in many donors. With DRB1 most and HLA-C fewest, TCR association rates differed between HLA loci in a later analysis.

There were likely unrecorded immune exposures, though donors were nominally healthy when sampled. Primers for the PCR totalled 60 Vbeta and 13 Jbeta. Some clones are missing from TCRdb's copy, which holds only in-frame ones; the method was immunoSEQ multiplex PCR. Of 86,000 or so clones listed, about 85% are singletons. Trimming took 5 bases from V and 4 from J, leaving 12 bases between them. The CDR3 length is 14 residues. Germline assignment: CDR1 SGHVS and CDR2 FNYEAQ. The chain combines TRBV7-6 with TRBJ1-5; no reliable D call. The sequenced sample was PBMCs. This clonotype was sampled from a woman in her 40s in good health and CMV-seropositive. In nucleotides, the CDR3 is TGTGCCAGCAGCCCTGTAGAGGGTAATCAGCCCCAGCATTTT. This encodes CASSPVEGNQPQHF.